This TCR beta chain was recovered during a study of identical twins (dated by TCRdb to 2016 to 2017). Context from the whole study: To test whether fetal clonotypes persist, this study deep-sequenced TCR alpha and beta repertoires from monozygotic twins, from unrelated adults of various ages, and from cord blood. To rule out contamination, replicate twin experiments were performed at different times with different library preparation protocols. Study-level results and caveats: Abundant cord blood beta clonotypes carried fewer insertions; young adult naive repertoires showed a weaker similar trend, while memory repertoires showed none. Recombination models systematically underestimated out-of-frame TCR alpha sharing in monozygotic twins but agreed with sharing between unrelated individuals. Because the same donors could not be followed over many years, the conclusions depended on cross-sectional statistical analysis. Compared with coincidental sharing between unrelated individuals, out-of-frame TCR alpha sequences shared between twins had an excess of sequences with low generation probability. Invariant T cells such as MAIT and iNKT could partly confound zero-insertion analyses, though diverse VJ usage argued against this for most clonotypes. Excess twin sharing in beta out-of-frame sequences was weaker because fewer shared sequences lowered the signal-to-noise ratio.

The germline V gene supplies CDR1 MGHRA and CDR2 YSYEKL. The CDR3 starts with the cysteine, ends with the phenylalanine, and has 13 residues. Of all the DNA, just the CDR3 is kept, 39 bases in frame from base 1. V is pared back by 2 bases and J by 5 bases, with 9 bases lying between the germline termini. The method behind the library was 5' RACE. TCRdb shows the sequencer as Illumina HiSeq 2000. Template switching added a universal primer binding site, and the final cDNA carried a unique molecular identifier that allowed TCR cDNA molecules to be counted accurately. Specific primers in the conserved constant-segment region were used to synthesize first-strand cDNA for the TCR alpha and beta chains. To control for contamination, every cDNA library was double barcoded, receiving both a SMART-Mk sample barcode and Illumina barcodes. TruSeq adapter sequences along with Illumina sample barcodes were introduced in two successive PCR steps. The TCR alpha and beta cDNA libraries were sequenced on the Illumina HiSeq platform using custom primers. The paper's processing steps were these. Unique molecular identifiers were extracted from raw reads with MiGEC, and CDR3 positions were determined with MiXCR. For each individual, recombination models were inferred using an EM algorithm with the repgenHMM and IGoR tools. The tcR package in R was used for shared clonotype analysis, with sharing normalized by the product of cloneset sizes. To study raw recombination without the effects of thymic and clonal selection, out-of-frame nonproductive sequences were analyzed. TCRdb took the public reads, trimmed them with fastp at Q25, ran MiXCR for clone calling and kept in-frame beta chains. Entries that share a CDR3 protein sequence are merged under the most common genes and DNA. The V and J calls reflect TCRdb's pipeline rather than the authors' work. A total of about 660,000 distinct CDR3 sequences appear in this sample, roughly 8% of them only once. The ten biggest clones cover around 0.95% of the sample.

Only healthy Caucasian donors were included. The twin cohort consisted of three pairs of female monozygotic twins, all aged about 18 to 30 years. Peripheral blood mononuclear cells were used as the source from which RNA for TCR libraries was isolated. Worth noting for this clonotype: This receptor's antigen is unknown. Per-base qualities were not stored, and no clone one base away is much larger.

This sample also belongs to another study, concerning yellow fever vaccine responses in identical twins. Per the second study: The authors reported that the T cell response to vaccination in identical twins appeared partly convergent and partly personalized. Focusing on identical twins, the study followed the T cell clones that responded to the vaccine, and did so with precision.

The sequencing input was PBMCs. This TCR was recovered from a woman younger than 35 in good health. The chain uses TRBV4-1 and TRBJ2-5; the D gene assignment is ambiguous. At the DNA level, the sequence is TGCGCCAGCAGCCAACTCCCTGGGGAGACCCAGTACTTC. Its amino acids are CASSQLPGETQYF.